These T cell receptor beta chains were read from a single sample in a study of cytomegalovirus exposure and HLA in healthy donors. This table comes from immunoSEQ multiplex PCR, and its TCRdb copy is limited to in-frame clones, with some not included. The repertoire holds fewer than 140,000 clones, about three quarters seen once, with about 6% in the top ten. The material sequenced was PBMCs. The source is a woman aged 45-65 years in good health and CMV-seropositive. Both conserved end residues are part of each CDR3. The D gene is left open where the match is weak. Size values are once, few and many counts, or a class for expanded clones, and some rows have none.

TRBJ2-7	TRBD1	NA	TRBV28	TGTGCCAGCAGTTCCTATGGACAGGTATATTCCTACGAGCAGTACTTC	CASSSYGQVYSYEQYF
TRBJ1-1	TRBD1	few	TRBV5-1	TGCGCCAGCAGCTTCGACAGGGGAGGTGAAGCTTTCTTT	CASSFDRGGEAFF
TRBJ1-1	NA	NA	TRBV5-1	TGCGCCAGCAATCCGTACCCGGGGGGAACTGAAGCTTTCTTT	CASNPYPGGTEAFF
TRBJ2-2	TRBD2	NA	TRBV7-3	TGTGCCAGCAGCCCCCGCGAACTGCGGGGGACCGGGGAGCTGTTTTTT	CASSPRELRGTGELFF
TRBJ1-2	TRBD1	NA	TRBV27	TGTGCCAGCGGTTCCTGGACAGGGGAGAACTATGGCTACACCTTC	CASGSWTGENYGYTF
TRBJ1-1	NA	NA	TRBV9	TGTGCCAGCAGCGTCGGGAGGAACACTGAAGCTTTCTTT	CASSVGRNTEAFF
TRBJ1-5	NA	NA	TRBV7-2	TGTGCCAGCAGCTTAGTTGCGGGTTTACCTAGCAATCAGCCCCAGCATTTT	CASSLVAGLPSNQPQHF
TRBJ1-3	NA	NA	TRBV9	TGTGCCAGCAGCGTAGGGTTCGGCTCTGGAAACACCATATATTTT	CASSVGFGSGNTIYF
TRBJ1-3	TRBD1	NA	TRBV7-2	TGTGCCAGCAGCACCCGGACAGGGACAAACACCATATATTTT	CASSTRTGTNTIYF
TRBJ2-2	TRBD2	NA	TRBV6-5	TGTGCCAGCAGTTTAGCGGGACAGAACACCGGGGAGCTGTTTTTT	CASSLAGQNTGELFF
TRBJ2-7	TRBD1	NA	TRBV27	TGTGCCAGCTCTGAAAGGGGGACAGGGGCCTACGAGCAGTACTTC	CASSERGTGAYEQYF
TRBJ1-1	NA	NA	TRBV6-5	TGTGCCAGCAGTTTTGGGGGGGGGAACACTGAAGCTTTCTTT	CASSFGGGNTEAFF
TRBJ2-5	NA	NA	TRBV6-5	TGTGCCAGCGAAAGGGGGGGGATAGAGACCCAGTACTTC	CASERGGIETQYF
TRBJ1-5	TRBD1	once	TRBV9	TGTGCCAGCAGCGTCGGGACAGGGGAAAATCAGCCCCAGCATTTT	CASSVGTGENQPQHF